A single sample is the source of the 17 T cell receptor beta chains below, sequenced in a study of blood T cell repertoires in COVID-19. Repertoires were generated with immunoSEQ multiplex PCR, while TCRdb's copy carries only in-frame clones and drops some. This sample has a few hundred thousand clones; around 86% occur once, and the top ten carry 3.6%. Sequences were obtained from peripheral blood. Source of these receptors: a man aged 18 to 29 with active or convalescent COVID-19.

This chain uses TRBV5-1 with TRBJ1-1, with TRBD1 as a possible D gene (5 bases). Trimming shortened V by 4 bases and J by 1 base, and 11 bases separated the two germline ends. The CDR3 totals 14 residues. Germline loops: CDR1 SGHRS, CDR2 YFSETQ. For the CDR3, the DNA is TGCGCCAGCAGCCGGGGGTCTCAGAACACTGAAGCTTTCTTT. It is translated as CASSRGSQNTEAFF. The full variable domain, completed using reference TRBV5-1 and TRBJ1-1, is KAGVTQTPRYLIKTRGQQVTLSCSPISGHRSVSWYQQTPGQGLQFLFEYFSETQRNKGNFPGRFSGRQFSNSRSEMNVSTLELGDSALYLCASSRGSQNTEAFFGQGTRLTVV.

The chain couples TRBV7-3 to TRBJ1-6; D not resolved. Trimming shortened V by 2 bases and J by 10 bases, and 15 bases separated the two germline ends. CDR3 length equals 15 residues. Germline V CDR1 and CDR2: SGHTA, FQGTGA. The CDR3 nucleotides are TGTGCCAGCAGCTTAGGTCCGACTGCGGCGTCACCCCTCCACTTT. Translated, it gives CASSLGPTAASPLHF.

This clone came up once. The germline gene is not matched at one end of the junction; a read error may be the cause. The chain couples TRBV6-5 to TRBJ2-7; TRBD2 might be the D (5 bases). CDR1 and CDR2 from the germline V gene are MNHEY and SVGAGI. This CDR3 is built from 14 residues. The CDR3 reads CASRRTSFSDEQYF. CDR3 sequence (DNA): TGTGCCAGCAGGCGTACTAGTTTCTCCGACGAGCAGTACTTC.

The chain links TRBV9 to TRBJ2-7; 10 positions match TRBD1. With 4 bases clipped from V and 7 bases from J, the junction kept 8 bases outside the gene matches. The CDR3 sequence is 14 residues long. From germline, CDR1 is SGDLS and CDR2 YYNGEE. In nucleotides, the CDR3 is TGTGCCAGCAGCTCAGACAGGGGGCGCCGGGAGCAGTACTTC. Its translation: CASSSDRGRREQYF.

CDR3 in amino acids: CASSITVPQSDTQYF. CDR3 bases: TGTGCCAGTAGTATCACTGTCCCTCAATCAGATACGCAGTATTTT. The chain combines TRBV19 with TRBJ2-3; D is uncertain. V lost 3 bases, J lost 4 bases, and 14 bases lay in between. The germline V gene encodes CDR1 LNHDA and CDR2 SQIVND (reference sequence). The CDR3 sequence is 15 residues long.

Only one count was recorded for this clone. The chain uses TRBV9 and TRBJ2-1; D possibly corresponds to TRBD2 (5 bases). The CDR3 covers 16 residues. The V end was cut by 4 bases, the J end by 4 bases, with 18 bases between. In germline, CDR1 is SGDLS, CDR2 YYNGEE. CDR3 coding DNA: TGTGCCAGCAGCCCTCGGGAAGGGCGACGGTACAATGAGCAGTTCTTC. It is translated as CASSPREGRRYNEQFF.

The chain carries TRBV6-5 and TRBJ2-7; 9 positions match TRBD2. Trimming removed 6 bases from V and 0 bases from J; junction bases left unmatched: 6. Germline V CDR1 and CDR2: MNHEY, SVGAGI. The length of the CDR3 is 15 residues. In nucleotides, the CDR3 is TGTGCCAGCAGACGACTAGCGGAGAACTCCTACGAGCAGTACTTC. Its protein product is CASRRLAENSYEQYF.

J is TRBJ1-2 and V is TRBV15; D gene unclear. The CDR3 contains 14 residues. Germline CDR1 and CDR2: LNHNV and YYDKDF (reference sequence). Trimming took 4 bases from V and 1 from J, leaving 10 bases between them. CDR3 sequence (DNA): TGTGCCACCAGCAAACCTAGTCTTAACTATGGCTACACCTTC. Translation: CATSKPSLNYGYTF.

The V and J genes are TRBV6-5 and TRBJ2-7; the D gene is possibly TRBD1 (7 bases). The V gene's germline CDR1 is MNHEY and CDR2 SVGAGI. The germline V and J ends were trimmed by 6 bases and 2 bases, with 14 bases remaining between them. The CDR3 is 14 residues long. The CDR3 DNA reads as TGTGCCAGCAGCCTCAGGGGGACTGCCTACGAGCAGTACTTC. This codes for CASSLRGTAYEQYF.

In DNA, the CDR3 is TGTGCCAGCAGCTTAGCCTATGGCGGGGGACGCTACGAGCAGTACTTC. This translates into CASSLAYGGGRYEQYF. The chain has TRBV11-3 and TRBJ2-7; 7 nucleotides line up with TRBD2. V lost 1 base and J lost 3; bases outside the gene matches: 9. In germline, CDR1 is SGHNT, CDR2 YENEEA. This CDR3 contains 16 residues.

The J gene is TRBJ2-1, the V gene TRBV28; the D gene is possibly TRBD1 (5 bases). Per germline, CDR1 MDHEN and CDR2 SYDVKM. This CDR3 has 11 residues. V lost 10 bases and J 3 bases, leaving 7 bases between the germline ends. CDR3 protein: CAIDSYNEQFF. The CDR3 DNA reads as TGTGCCATCGACAGCTACAATGAGCAGTTCTTC.

This chain connects TRBV6-5 to TRBJ1-4; D remains ambiguous. The CDR3 has 15 residues. In germline, CDR1 is MNHEY, CDR2 SVGAGI. V was cut by 6 bases and J by 0 bases, with 11 bases left in between. The CDR3 sequence: CASRLGASTNEKLFF. The CDR3 nucleotides read TGTGCCAGCAGGTTAGGAGCCTCAACTAATGAAAAACTGTTTTTT.

The gene calls are TRBV11-2 and TRBJ1-1, with D unresolved. V was clipped by 4 bases and J by 1 base, with 7 bases between them. CDR3 length equals 13 residues. Germline V gene data show CDR1 as SGHAT and CDR2 as FQNNGV. The DNA of the CDR3 is TGTGCCAGCAGCTCTGACACGAACACTGAAGCTTTCTTT. Its protein is CASSSDTNTEAFF.

Many counts were recorded for this clone. The V gene is TRBV28, the J gene TRBJ1-6, with 9 bases matching TRBD1. Unmatched junction bases numbered 15, after V lost 5 bases and J lost 10 bases. The CDR3 is made up of 17 amino acids. CDR1 is MDHEN and CDR2 is SYDVKM in the germline V gene. The DNA for the CDR3 is TGTGCCAGCAGTCCTACGACCGGGGGACAGGGTCAATCACCCCTCCACTTT. This encodes CASSPTTGGQGQSPLHF. Using reference TRBV28 and TRBJ1-6 for the parts outside the CDR3, the full variable domain is DVKVTQSSRYLVKRTGEKVFLECVQDMDHENMFWYRQDPGLGLRLIYFSYDVKMKEKGDIPEGYSVSREKKERFSLILESASTNQTSMYLCASSPTTGGQGQSPLHFGNGTRLTVT.

The chain employs TRBV9 and TRBJ1-4, with 10 bases aligning to TRBD1. The germline gives CDR1 SGDLS, CDR2 YYNGEE. The V gene end was trimmed by 3 bases and the J gene end by 8 bases; junction bases not matched to a gene: 4. The CDR3 covers 14 residues. The CDR3 is CASSGQGAREKLFF. In DNA form, the CDR3 reads TGTGCCAGCAGCGGACAGGGGGCGCGAGAAAAACTGTTTTTT.

DNA of the CDR3: TGCGCCAGCAGCTGGGACTATAACACCGGGGAGCTGTTTTTT. Amino acid sequence: CASSWDYNTGELFF. The chain is built from TRBV5-1 and TRBJ2-2; TRBD2 aligns across 7 bases. The CDR3 totals 14 residues. Germline CDR1 and CDR2: SGHRS and YFSETQ. The junction had 1 base not matched to a gene; V was cut back by 3 bases and J by 2 bases.

The chain combines TRBV7-9 with TRBJ1-2; no firm D call. The V and J ends lost 5 bases and 6 bases respectively, with 16 bases between them. The CDR3 length is 14 residues. CDR1 is SEHNR, CDR2 FQNEAQ, per germline (reference sequence). Here the CDR3 reads CASSATVTPDGYTF. CDR3 bases: TGTGCCAGCAGCGCCACTGTTACGCCGGATGGCTACACCTTC.